This T cell receptor (beta chain) came from a study of identical twins (dated by TCRdb to 2016 to 2017). Notes on the research overall: The study deep-sequenced TCR alpha and beta repertoires from monozygotic twins, unrelated adults of various ages and cord blood to test whether fetal clonotypes persist. To rule out contamination, replicate twin experiments were performed at different times with different library preparation protocols.

The library was generated by 5' RACE. Sequenced on an Illumina HiSeq 2000. A universal primer binding site was added through template switching, and the final cDNA carried a unique molecular identifier so that TCR cDNA molecules could be counted accurately. First-strand cDNA for TCR alpha and beta chains was synthesized from specific primers in the conserved constant-segment region. To control for contamination, every cDNA library was double barcoded, receiving both a SMART-Mk sample barcode and Illumina barcodes. TruSeq adapter sequences along with Illumina sample barcodes were introduced in two successive PCR steps. Sequencing of the TCR alpha and beta cDNA libraries was done on the Illumina HiSeq platform using custom primers. The published analysis was carried out like this. MiGEC was used to process raw reads and extract unique molecular identifiers, and MiXCR was used to find CDR3 positions. Recombination models were inferred per individual with the repgenHMM and IGoR tools using an EM algorithm. The analysis of shared clonotypes was done with the tcR package in R, with sharing normalized by the product of cloneset sizes. Out-of-frame nonproductive sequences were analyzed to study raw recombination free of thymic and clonal selection effects. TCRdb took the public reads, trimmed them with fastp at Q25, ran MiXCR for clone calling and kept in-frame beta chains. Each entry merges the rows of one CDR3 protein and shows their most common DNA and genes. The V and J calls, along with clone size, are taken from TCRdb and not from the paper's own processing. A total of about 260,000 distinct CDR3 sequences appear in this sample, about 7.3% of them only once. The top ten constitute approximately 3.7% of the sample.

With respect to this clonotype: It lacks a known antigen. No base-level quality is on record; no much larger clone is a single base apart.

Spanning cysteine to phenylalanine, the CDR3 consists of 14 amino acids. Solely the CDR3 DNA is kept, with 42 bases framed from the first base. Trimming takes 4 bases from V and 1 base from J, and the germline ends sit 11 bases apart. CDR1 SGHTS and CDR2 YDEGEE were looked up in the germline V gene. Every donor was a healthy Caucasian. Three pairs of female monozygotic twins, all aged about 18 to 30 years, were included in the twin cohort. Miltenyi CD45RO+ enrichment and human naive T-cell isolation kits were used to isolate memory (CD45RO+) and naive T cells from PBMC. Results the study describes overall, beyond this receptor: Out-of-frame TCR alpha sequences shared between twins showed an excess of low generation-probability sequences compared with coincidental sharing between unrelated individuals. Because the same donors could not be followed over many years, conclusions were based on cross-sectional statistical analysis. Invariant T cells such as MAIT and iNKT could partly confound zero-insertion analyses, although diverse VJ usage argued against such confounding for most clonotypes. Recombination models systematically underestimated out-of-frame TCR alpha sharing in monozygotic twins but agreed with sharing between unrelated individuals. Fewer insertions were carried by abundant cord blood beta clonotypes; a weaker similar trend was observed in young adult naive repertoires, while no such trend was observed in memory repertoires. A weaker excess of twin sharing was found in beta out-of-frame sequences because the signal-to-noise ratio was lowered by fewer shared sequences.

The same sample was also studied in work on yellow fever vaccine responses in identical twins. Per that second paper: According to the authors, the vaccine-induced T cell response in identical twins seemed to be partly convergent and partly specific to each individual. Focusing on identical twins, the study followed the T cell clones that responded to the vaccine, and did so with precision.

The V and J segments used are TRBV5-8 and TRBJ2-5, and the D gene may be TRBD2, 5 bases matching. Sequencing was carried out using memory (CD45RO+) T cells sorted from blood. The meaning of the sample's cell subset or site label: CD45RO+ enriched T cells. The receptor's source is a woman between 18 and 29 years old in good health. The DNA is as follows: TGTGCCAGCAGCCATGCCGGGGTCCAAGAGACCCAGTACTTC. This codes for CASSHAGVQETQYF.